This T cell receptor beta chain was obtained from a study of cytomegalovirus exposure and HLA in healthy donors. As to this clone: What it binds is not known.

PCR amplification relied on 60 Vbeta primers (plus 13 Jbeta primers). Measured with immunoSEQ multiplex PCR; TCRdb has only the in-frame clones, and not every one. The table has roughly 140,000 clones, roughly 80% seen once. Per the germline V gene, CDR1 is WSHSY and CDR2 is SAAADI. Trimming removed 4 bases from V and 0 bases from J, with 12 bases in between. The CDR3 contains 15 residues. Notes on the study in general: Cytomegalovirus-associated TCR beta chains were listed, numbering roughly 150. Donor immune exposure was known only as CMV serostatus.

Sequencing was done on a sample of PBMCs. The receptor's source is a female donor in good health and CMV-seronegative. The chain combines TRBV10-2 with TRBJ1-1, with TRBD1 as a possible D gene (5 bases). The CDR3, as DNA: TGCGCCAGCAGTGTTAGGGGAGGAATGAACACTGAAGCTTTCTTT. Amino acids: CASSVRGGMNTEAFF.